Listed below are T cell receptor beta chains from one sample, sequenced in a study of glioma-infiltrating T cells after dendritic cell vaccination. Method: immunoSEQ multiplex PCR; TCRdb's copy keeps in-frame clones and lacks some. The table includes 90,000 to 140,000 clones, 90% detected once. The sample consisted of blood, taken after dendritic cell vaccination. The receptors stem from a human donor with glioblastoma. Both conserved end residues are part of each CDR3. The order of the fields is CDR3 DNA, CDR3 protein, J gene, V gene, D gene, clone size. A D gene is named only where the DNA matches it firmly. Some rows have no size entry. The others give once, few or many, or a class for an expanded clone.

TGCGCCAGCAGCTTGGGGGCCAGGCAAGAGACCCAGTACTTC	CASSLGARQETQYF	TRBJ2-5	TRBV5-1	.	.
TGTGCCAGCAGCTTAGATGCGGGGATTAACTATGGCTACACCTTC	CASSLDAGINYGYTF	TRBJ1-2	TRBV11-2	.	few
TGTGCCAGCAGCTTGGCCGGGAGAAGCCAAGAGACCCAGTACTTC	CASSLAGRSQETQYF	TRBJ2-5	TRBV5-4	.	.
TGCGCCAGCAGCTTATCCGGGACAGGGGCTTCTGGAAACACCATATATTTT	CASSLSGTGASGNTIYF	TRBJ1-3	TRBV5-1	TRBD1	.
TGTGCCAGCAGGAACAGCGGAGCCATCTACAACTATGGCTACACCTTC	CASRNSGAIYNYGYTF	TRBJ1-2	TRBV2	.	.
TGTGCCAGCTCCCCGCGGGTTTCAATGAACACTGAAGCTTTCTTT	CASSPRVSMNTEAFF	TRBJ1-1	TRBV18	.	few
TGTGCCAGCAGCTCGGGACAGGGTCTTCGGAGGAACACTGAAGCTTTCTTT	CASSSGQGLRRNTEAFF	TRBJ1-1	TRBV11-2	TRBD1	.
TGCGCCAGCAGCCCGCAGGGGCCCGACTACGAGCAGTACTTC	CASSPQGPDYEQYF	TRBJ2-7	TRBV5-1	.	once
TGTGCCAGCAGTGGCCCGGGACAGGGGGCGAGTGAGCAGTTCTTC	CASSGPGQGASEQFF	TRBJ2-1	TRBV2	TRBD1	.
TGTGCCAGCAGCTCATGGGGGTCTAGCGGGGTAGTAGGGCAGTTCTTC	CASSSWGSSGVVGQFF	TRBJ2-1	TRBV7-2	TRBD2	.
TGCGCCAGCAGTGGCCAGGGAGGGCAGTATTTT	CASSGQGGQYF	TRBJ2-3	TRBV10-2	.	.
TGCGCCAGCACCCAGGCATTGCGGTTGAACACTGAAGCTTTCTTT	CASTQALRLNTEAFF	TRBJ1-1	TRBV4-1	.	few
TGTGCCAGCAGCACCTCCGGGACAGGAGAGTACGAGCAGTACTTC	CASSTSGTGEYEQYF	TRBJ2-7	TRBV5-6	TRBD1	.
TGTGCCAGCAGTTACTCCGGGACAGGGGGCACTGAAGCTTTCTTT	CASSYSGTGGTEAFF	TRBJ1-1	TRBV6-5	TRBD1	.
TGTGCCAGCAGCTTTTTGGCAGGGGAAGTTCCTACGCAGTATTTT	CASSFLAGEVPTQYF	TRBJ2-3	TRBV11-2	.	.
TGTGCCAGCAGCCCCTTCGAGAGGACGGGAGTAACCTACGAGCAGTACTTC	CASSPFERTGVTYEQYF	TRBJ2-7	TRBV7-3	.	few
TGTGCCAGCAGGCTAGCGGGAGGGACCCACAATGAGCAGTTCTTC	CASRLAGGTHNEQFF	TRBJ2-1	TRBV6-1	TRBD2	.
TGTGCCAGCAGTCCACAACGGGACTATGAGGTCTTC	CASSPQRDYEVF	TRBJ2-1	TRBV6-6	TRBD2	.
TGCGCCAGCAGCTTCGTGATGAGGGGACTAGCGGGCACAGATACGCAGTATTTT	CASSFVMRGLAGTDTQYF	TRBJ2-3	TRBV5-1	TRBD2	.
TGTGCCAGCAGCTCTGACTTCAACTATGGCTACACCTTC	CASSSDFNYGYTF	TRBJ1-2	TRBV11-2	.	.
TGCGCCAGCAGTTCAGCTCCCAGGGTCCGCATGAACACTGAAGCTTTCTTT	CASSSAPRVRMNTEAFF	TRBJ1-1	TRBV5-1	.	.
TGTGCCAGTAGTGGCCCTAGCACAGATACGCAGTATTTT	CASSGPSTDTQYF	TRBJ2-3	TRBV19	.	.
TGTGCCAGTAGCATCTGGGCGGGGGGCTCCTACAATGAGCAGTTCTTC	CASSIWAGGSYNEQFF	TRBJ2-1	TRBV19	TRBD2	.
TGTGCCAGCAGCCCTAGGACAGGGGACTATGGCTACACCTTC	CASSPRTGDYGYTF	TRBJ1-2	TRBV5-6	TRBD1	once
TGCGCCAGCAGCTTGGTCGGGGTTACTGAAGCTTTCTTT	CASSLVGVTEAFF	TRBJ1-1	TRBV5-1	.	.
TGCGCCAGCAGCTTGGCGGCGGGAGGGGGCTACGAGCAGTACTTC	CASSLAAGGGYEQYF	TRBJ2-7	TRBV5-1	TRBD2	.
TGTGCCAGCCGACCGGGACAGGGGGCCACAGATACGCAGTATTTT	CASRPGQGATDTQYF	TRBJ2-3	TRBV6-5	TRBD1	.
TGTGCCAGCAGCCGACGATTCAGGGTACGCCAGCCCCAGCATTTT	CASSRRFRVRQPQHF	TRBJ1-5	TRBV11-3	.	once
TGTGCCTGGAGGGCAGGGAATAATTCACCCCTCCACTTT	CAWRAGNNSPLHF	TRBJ1-6	TRBV30	.	.
TGTGCCAGTAGTATTCCCGGCGGTGGCTATGGCTACACCTTC	CASSIPGGGYGYTF	TRBJ1-2	TRBV19	.	.
TGTGCCAGTAGTAGCGGTACAGATACGCAGTATTTT	CASSSGTDTQYF	TRBJ2-3	TRBV19	.	.
TGTGCCAGCTCACTGATTATGAACACTGAAGCTTTCTTT	CASSLIMNTEAFF	TRBJ1-1	TRBV2	.	.
TGCGCCAGCAGCCAAGCGGTCCATAATTACAATGAGCAGTTCTTC	CASSQAVHNYNEQFF	TRBJ2-1	TRBV4-1	.	.
TGTGCCAGTAGTTCGCTCGAGGGGGCTGGAGGCTACACCTTC	CASSSLEGAGGYTF	TRBJ1-2	TRBV19	TRBD1	.
TGTGCTAGCAGCCTAGGGACTAGCGGCGATACGCAGTATTTT	CASSLGTSGDTQYF	TRBJ2-3	TRBV7-7	TRBD2	.
TGCGCCAGCAGCTCGACGAGCGGGAGCCACACTGAAGCTTTCTTT	CASSSTSGSHTEAFF	TRBJ1-1	TRBV5-1	.	.
TGTGCCAGCAGCGGGACTAGCGGGGGGCGAGAGACCCAGTACTTC	CASSGTSGGRETQYF	TRBJ2-5	TRBV5-5	TRBD2	.
TGTGCCAGCAGGCCGACAGGGGGCCGTGAGACCCAGTACTTC	CASRPTGGRETQYF	TRBJ2-5	TRBV28	TRBD1	once
TGCGCCAGCAGTGGCGGTAGCGGGAGCGAGGAGACCCAGTACTTC	CASSGGSGSEETQYF	TRBJ2-5	TRBV5-1	TRBD2	.
TGTGCCAGCAGTGATGGCGGGAGTGACGAGACCCAGTACTTC	CASSDGGSDETQYF	TRBJ2-5	TRBV6-1	TRBD2	.